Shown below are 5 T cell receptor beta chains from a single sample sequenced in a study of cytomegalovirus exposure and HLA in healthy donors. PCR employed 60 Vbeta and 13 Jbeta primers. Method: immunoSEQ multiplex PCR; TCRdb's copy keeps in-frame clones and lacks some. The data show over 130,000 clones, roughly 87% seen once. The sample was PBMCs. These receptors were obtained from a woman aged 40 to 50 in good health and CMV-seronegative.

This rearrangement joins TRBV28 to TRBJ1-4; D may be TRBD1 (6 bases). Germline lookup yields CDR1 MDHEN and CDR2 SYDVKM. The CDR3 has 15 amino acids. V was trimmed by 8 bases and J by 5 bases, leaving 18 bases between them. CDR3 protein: CASGRWDTANEKLFF. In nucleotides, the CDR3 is TGTGCCAGCGGACGATGGGACACGGCGAATGAAAAACTGTTTTTT.

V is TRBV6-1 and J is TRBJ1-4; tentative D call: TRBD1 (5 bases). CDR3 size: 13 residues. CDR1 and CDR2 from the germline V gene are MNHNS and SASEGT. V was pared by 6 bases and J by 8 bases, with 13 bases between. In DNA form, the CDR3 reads TGTGCCAGCAGCCTCATAAGACAGGAAAAACTGTTTTTT. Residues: CASSLIRQEKLFF.

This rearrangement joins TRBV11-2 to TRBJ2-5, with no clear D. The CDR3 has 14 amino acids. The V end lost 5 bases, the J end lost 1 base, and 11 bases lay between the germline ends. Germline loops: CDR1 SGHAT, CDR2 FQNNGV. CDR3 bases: TGTGCCAGCAGCCCGAGGCCTCGCCAAGAGACCCAGTACTTC. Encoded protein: CASSPRPRQETQYF.

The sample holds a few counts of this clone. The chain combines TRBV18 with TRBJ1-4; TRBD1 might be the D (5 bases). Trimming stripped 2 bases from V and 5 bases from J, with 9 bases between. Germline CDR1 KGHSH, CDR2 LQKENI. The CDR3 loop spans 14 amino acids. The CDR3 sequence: CASSPGQSNEKLFF. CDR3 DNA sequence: TGTGCCAGCTCACCAGGACAATCAAATGAAAAACTGTTTTTT. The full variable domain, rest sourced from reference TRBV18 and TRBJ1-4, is NAGVMQNPRHLVRRRGQEARLRCSPMKGHSHVYWYRQLPEEGLKFMVYLQKENIIDESGMPKERFSAEFPKEGPSILRIQQVVRGDSAAYFCASSPGQSNEKLFFGSGTQLSVL.

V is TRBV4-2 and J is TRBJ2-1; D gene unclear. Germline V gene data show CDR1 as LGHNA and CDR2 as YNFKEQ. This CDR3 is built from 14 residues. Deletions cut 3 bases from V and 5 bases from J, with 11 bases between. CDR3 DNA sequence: TGTGCCAGCAGCCAGTTGCAAACAGACAATGAGCAGTTCTTC. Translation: CASSQLQTDNEQFF.